This entry lists 3 T cell receptor beta chains sequenced from one sample in a study of blood T cell repertoires in COVID-19. The method was immunoSEQ multiplex PCR; TCRdb's version includes in-frame clones alone and lacks a portion of them. The data hold approximately 260,000 clones, with roughly 88% observed a single time. Sequencing was carried out using PBMCs or T cells enriched from blood (not recorded which). Source of these receptors: a woman in her thirties or forties with acute COVID-19.

This clone appeared a single time. This CDR3 is also generated by other DNA sequences in the sample. CDR3 loop: CASSVARNTEAFF. The DNA for the CDR3 is TGTGCCAGCAGCGTAGCGAGGAACACTGAAGCTTTCTTT. The rearrangement links TRBV9 to TRBJ1-1, with no clear D. The germline CDR1 and CDR2 sequences are SGDLS and YYNGEE. This CDR3 comprises 13 residues. The V end lost 0 bases, the J end lost 1 base, and 4 bases lay between the germline ends.

CDR3 sequence: CSVAGQSYNLYGYTF. CDR3 DNA: TGCAGCGTTGCCGGACAGTCATATAACCTCTATGGCTACACCTTC. The genes are TRBV29-1 and TRBJ1-2; D perhaps matches TRBD1 (6 bases). CDR1 is SQVTM and CDR2 is ANQGSEA in the germline V gene. The CDR3 is 15 amino acids. Between the trimmed V and J ends, which lost 4 bases and 4 bases, there was a span of 19 bases. Full variable domain (missing parts from reference TRBV29-1 and TRBJ1-2): SAVISQKPSRDICQRGTSLTIQCQVDSQVTMMFWYRQQPGQSLTLIATANQGSEATYESGFVIDKFPISRPNLTFSTLTVSNMSPEDSSIYLCSVAGQSYNLYGYTFGSGTRLTVV.

The chain links TRBV4-1 to TRBJ2-5, with TRBD2 as a possible D gene (6 bases). V was clipped by 0 bases and J by 1 base, with 18 bases between them. The germline CDR1 and CDR2 sequences are MGHRA and YSYEKL. This CDR3 comprises 18 residues. DNA for the CDR3: TGCGCCAGCAGCCAAGATTCCCGGACCGCGGGGATCCAAGAGACCCAGTACTTC. Translating it yields CASSQDSRTAGIQETQYF.